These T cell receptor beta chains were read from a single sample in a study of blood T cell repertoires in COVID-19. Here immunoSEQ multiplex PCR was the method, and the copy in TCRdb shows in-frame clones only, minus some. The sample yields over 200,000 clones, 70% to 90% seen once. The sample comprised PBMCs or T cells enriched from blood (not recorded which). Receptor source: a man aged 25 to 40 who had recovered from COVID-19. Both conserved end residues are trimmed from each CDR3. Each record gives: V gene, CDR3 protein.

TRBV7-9	ASSYQSGGRIKNIQY
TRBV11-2	ASSLRVGRTYEQY
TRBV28	ASNGYRDTEAF
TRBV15	ATSRRITDRTYGYT
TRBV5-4	ASSLDLLATTDTQY
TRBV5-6	ASSFIRGSGNTIY
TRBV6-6	ASSHRGQGALGANVLT
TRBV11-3	ASSLGSSGSYEQY
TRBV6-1	ASSEIGQGLSAF
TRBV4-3	ASSQGQSNTEAF
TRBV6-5	ASSPRFQGGTEAF
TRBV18	ASSPRDRAYEQY
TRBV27	ASSLDGGVTDTQY
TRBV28	ASIADRGGNSPLH